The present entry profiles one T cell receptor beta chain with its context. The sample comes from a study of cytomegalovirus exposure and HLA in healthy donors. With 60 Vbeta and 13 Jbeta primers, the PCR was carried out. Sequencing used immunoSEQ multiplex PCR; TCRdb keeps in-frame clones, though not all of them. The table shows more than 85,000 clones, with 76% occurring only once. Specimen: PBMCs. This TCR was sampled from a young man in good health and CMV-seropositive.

CDR3: CAWSVPLLLSGGSDTQYF. CDR3 DNA: TGTGCCTGGAGTGTACCCCTCCTACTAAGCGGGGGGTCAGATACGCAGTATTTT. The chain recombines TRBV30 with TRBJ2-3; TRBD2 agrees at 9 bases. Trimming at V came to 0 bases and at J to 4 bases, leaving 14 bases not matched to a gene. The CDR3 covers 18 residues. The germline V gene has CDR1 GTSNPN and CDR2 SVGIG (reference sequence).